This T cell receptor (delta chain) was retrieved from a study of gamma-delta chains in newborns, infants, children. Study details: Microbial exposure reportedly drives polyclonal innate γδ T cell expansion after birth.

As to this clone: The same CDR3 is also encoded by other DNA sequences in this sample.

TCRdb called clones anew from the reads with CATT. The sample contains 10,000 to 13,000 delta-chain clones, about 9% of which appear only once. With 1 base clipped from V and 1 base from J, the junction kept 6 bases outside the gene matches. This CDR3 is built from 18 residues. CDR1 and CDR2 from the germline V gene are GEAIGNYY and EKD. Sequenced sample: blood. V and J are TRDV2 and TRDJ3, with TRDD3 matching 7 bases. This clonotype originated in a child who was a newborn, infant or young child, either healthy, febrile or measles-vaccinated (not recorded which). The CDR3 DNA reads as TGTGCCTGTGACACTGGGGGACCCCTATCCTGGGACACCCGACAGATGTTTTTC. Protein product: CACDTGGPLSWDTRQMFF.